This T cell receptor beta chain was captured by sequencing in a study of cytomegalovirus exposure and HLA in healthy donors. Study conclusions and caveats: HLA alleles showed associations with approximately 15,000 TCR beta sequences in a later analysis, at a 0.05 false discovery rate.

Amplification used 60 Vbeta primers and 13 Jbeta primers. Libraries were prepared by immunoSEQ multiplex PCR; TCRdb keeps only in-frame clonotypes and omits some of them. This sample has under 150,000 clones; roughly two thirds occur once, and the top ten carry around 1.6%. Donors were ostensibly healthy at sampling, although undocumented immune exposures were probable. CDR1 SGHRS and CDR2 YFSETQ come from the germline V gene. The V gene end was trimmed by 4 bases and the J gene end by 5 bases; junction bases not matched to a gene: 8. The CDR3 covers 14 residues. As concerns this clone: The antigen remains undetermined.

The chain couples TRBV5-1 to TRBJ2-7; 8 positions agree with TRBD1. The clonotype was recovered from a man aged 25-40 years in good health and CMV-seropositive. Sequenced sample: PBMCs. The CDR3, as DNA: TGCGCCAGCAGCGAAACCGGGACAGGAAACGAGCAGTACTTC. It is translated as CASSETGTGNEQYF.